This TCR beta chain was sequenced for a study of T cell responses to AZD1222 COVID-19 vaccine. The germline V gene encodes CDR1 LGHDT and CDR2 YNNKEL (reference sequence). Trimming at V came to 3 bases and at J to 4 bases, leaving 8 bases not matched to a gene. The CDR3 loop spans 15 amino acids. Assay used: immunoSEQ multiplex PCR; TCRdb lists only in-frame clones, some missing. The profile shows tens of thousands of clones, approximately 86% of them singletons. The chain links TRBV3-1 (or the pseudogene TRBV3-2) to TRBJ1-2; TRBD1 matches 7 bases. The receptor comes from an adult in good health. Sequences were derived from peripheral blood, sampled on day 0 of AZD1222 vaccination. The CDR3 DNA reads TGTGCCAGCAGCCACCCGACAGGGAAAGGCTATGGCTACACCTTC. This sequence encodes CASSHPTGKGYGYTF.